This TCR beta chain was sequenced during a study of T cell repertoires in cytomegalovirus infection. Whole-study context: From public TCR beta signatures came an indication of both CMV infection and matching HLA type. Notes on the study in general: Summed frequency of public TCR beta families distinguished CMV carriers with the relevant HLA.

With respect to this clonotype: What it binds is not known.

Each CDR3 protein gets one entry after TCRdb re-called the reads with MiXCR. The table lists hundreds of thousands of distinct CDR3 sequences, roughly a third of them singletons. Between the trimmed V and J ends, which lost 10 bases and 6 bases, there was a span of 20 bases. The CDR3 totals 14 residues. Germline assignment: CDR1 LNHDA and CDR2 SQIVND (reference sequence). The J gene is TRBJ2-3, the V gene TRBV19, with D perhaps matching TRBD1 (8 bases). This sample comprised cultured PBMCs, obtained from culture after CMV antigen stimulation. The TCR sequence derives from a human donor in good health (CMV status not recorded). Some clones in this sample may be carry-over from other donors' samples. The CDR3, as DNA: TGTGCCACACGGGAGGACAGGGTCGTGGATACGCAGTATTTT. Its translation is CATREDRVVDTQYF.